Below are 10 T cell receptor beta chains sequenced from a single sample in a study of blood T cell repertoires in COVID-19. Using immunoSEQ multiplex PCR, the repertoire was profiled, and TCRdb retains in-frame clones only, with some absent. The repertoire holds some 260,000 clones, with approximately 88% as singletons. The sequenced material came from peripheral blood. The receptors derive from a woman in her seventies with COVID-19, enrolled during active disease.

V and J are TRBV6-2 or TRBV6-3 and TRBJ1-5; tentatively, D is TRBD1 (6 bases). This CDR3 region has 13 residues. Germline-derived CDR1 and CDR2 are MNHEY and SVGEGT. Trimming stripped 4 bases from V and 5 bases from J, with 9 bases between. CDR3 amino acids: CASSLAGDQPQHF. In nucleotides, the CDR3 is TGTGCCAGCAGTTTAGCAGGGGATCAGCCCCAGCATTTT.

The V and J genes are TRBV18 and TRBJ2-7; tentatively, D is TRBD2 (5 bases). The V and J ends lost 0 bases and 4 bases respectively, with 10 bases between them. CDR1 is KGHSH and CDR2 is LQKENI in the germline V gene. The CDR3 sequence is 14 residues long. CDR3 loop: CASSPPASQYEQYF. CDR3 nucleotide sequence: TGTGCCAGCTCACCACCGGCTAGCCAGTACGAGCAGTACTTC.

The chain uses TRBV13 and TRBJ2-7; D uncertain. Per germline, CDR1 PRHDT and CDR2 FYEKMQ (reference sequence). The CDR3 loop spans 13 amino acids. The ends were cut back, 5 bases at V and 0 bases at J, with 8 bases in the middle. The CDR3, as DNA: TGTGCCAGCAGCAACACCAGCTCCTACGAGCAGTACTTC. Translation gives CASSNTSSYEQYF. Complete variable domain (other parts from reference TRBV13 and TRBJ2-7): AAGVIQSPRHLIKEKRETATLKCYPIPRHDTVYWYQQGPGQDPQFLISFYEKMQSDKGSIPDRFSAQQFSDYHSELNMSSLELGDSALYFCASSNTSSYEQYFGPGTRLTVT.

The chain combines TRBV2 with TRBJ2-1; 11 nucleotides agree with TRBD2. This CDR3 spans 14 amino acids. Germline assignment: CDR1 SNHLY and CDR2 FYNNEI. With V trimmed by 7 bases and J by 9 bases, 8 bases remained unmatched. The CDR3 DNA reads as TGTGCCAGCAAAGGTCTAGCGGGAGGCGGTGAGCAGTTCTTC. Translated: CASKGLAGGGEQFF.

The chain recombines TRBV19 with TRBJ1-3, with D hard to call. The CDR3 contains 14 residues. Trimming took off 7 bases at V and 0 bases at J, with 10 bases between the two ends. Germline CDR1 LNHDA, CDR2 SQIVND (reference sequence). The CDR3 is CASMNSISGNTIYF. The CDR3 region has the DNA TGTGCCAGTATGAACAGTATCTCTGGAAACACCATATATTTT. Combining the CDR3 with reference TRBV19 and TRBJ1-3 gives the whole variable domain DGGITQSPKYLFRKEGQNVTLSCEQNLNHDAMYWYRQDPGQGLRLIYYSQIVNDFQKGDIAEGYSVSREKKESFPLTVTSAQKNPTAFYLCASMNSISGNTIYFGEGSWLTVV.

The rearrangement joins TRBV9 to TRBJ2-3, with a weak D call TRBD2 (5 bases). With 0 bases removed from V and 2 bases from J, the gap between germline ends came to 10 bases. This CDR3 has 15 amino acids. In germline, CDR1 is SGDLS, CDR2 YYNGEE. The CDR3 is CASSVGSGYTDTQYF. In nucleotides, the CDR3 is TGTGCCAGCAGCGTAGGATCGGGATACACAGATACGCAGTATTTT.

On this clone: The sample contains more than one DNA sequence encoding this CDR3. The chain couples TRBV3-1 (or the pseudogene TRBV3-2) to TRBJ1-3; unclear D gene. The V and J ends lost 0 bases and 0 bases respectively, with 6 bases between them. In germline, CDR1 is LGHDT, CDR2 YNNKEL (reference sequence). This CDR3 has 15 residues. This CDR3 is CASSQEGSSGNTIYF. In nucleotides, the CDR3 is TGTGCCAGCAGCCAAGAAGGGAGCTCTGGAAACACCATATATTTT.

This chain uses TRBV7-2 with TRBJ1-1; a possible D gene is TRBD1 (6 bases). CDR3 length: 17 residues. V dropped 3 bases and J dropped 3 bases, with 20 bases sitting between them. Germline V gene sequence: CDR1 SGHTA, CDR2 FQGNSA. The CDR3, as DNA: TGTGCCAGCAGCTTTGCAGGGGCGCGGGTTAGGTACACTGAAGCTTTCTTT. As protein: CASSFAGARVRYTEAFF.

J is TRBJ2-3 and V is TRBV20-1, with 9 bases lining up with TRBD1. V was clipped by 3 bases and J by 5 bases; unmatched bases: 6. The germline CDR1 and CDR2 sequences are DFQATT and SNEGSKA (reference sequence). The CDR3 totals 14 residues. Here the CDR3 reads CSASKRQGEDTQYF. In nucleotides, the CDR3 is TGCAGTGCTAGTAAGAGACAGGGGGAAGATACGCAGTATTTT.

The chain uses TRBV4-1 and TRBJ2-6, with a tentative D call TRBD1 (7 bases). Between the trimmed V and J ends, which lost 0 bases and 2 bases, there was a span of 11 bases. This CDR3 spans 17 amino acids. Germline V lookup: CDR1 MGHRA, CDR2 YSYEKL. This CDR3 reads CASSQDSRGAGANVLTF. CDR3 DNA sequence: TGCGCCAGCAGCCAAGACTCCAGGGGGGCTGGGGCCAACGTCCTGACTTTC.